This T cell receptor (beta chain) was sequenced during a study of shared clonotypes between healthy human individuals. Remarks on this clone: Its antigen is not identified.

The CDR3 spans 15 residues. General study results and limits: Collection of samples was limited to blood; tissue repertoires likely differ.

Sequencing was performed with immunoSEQ multiplex PCR; in TCRdb, only in-frame clones are kept and a portion is missing. The data contain about 690,000 clones, less than 95% of them singletons. Recent vaccinations or acute infections were absent in the healthy HIV-negative adult donors. Pooled CD45RO+ cells and CCR7-negative CD45RA+ TemRA cells made up CD8 memory. Sequencing was done on a sample of memory CD8+ T cells from PBMCs. As for subset: CD45RO+ cells pooled with CCR7-negative TemRA cells. The clonotype originates from a man younger than 35 in good health. Some clones in this sample may be carry-over from other donors' samples. The chain combines TRBV12-2 with TRBJ1-1; the table assigns TRBD1, which was not confirmed against the DNA. TRBV12-2 is recorded as a pseudogene. CDR3: CASRLGTGPNTEAFF. In nucleotides, the CDR3 is TGTGCAAGTCGCTTGGGGACAGGTCCGAACACTGAAGCTTTCTTT.